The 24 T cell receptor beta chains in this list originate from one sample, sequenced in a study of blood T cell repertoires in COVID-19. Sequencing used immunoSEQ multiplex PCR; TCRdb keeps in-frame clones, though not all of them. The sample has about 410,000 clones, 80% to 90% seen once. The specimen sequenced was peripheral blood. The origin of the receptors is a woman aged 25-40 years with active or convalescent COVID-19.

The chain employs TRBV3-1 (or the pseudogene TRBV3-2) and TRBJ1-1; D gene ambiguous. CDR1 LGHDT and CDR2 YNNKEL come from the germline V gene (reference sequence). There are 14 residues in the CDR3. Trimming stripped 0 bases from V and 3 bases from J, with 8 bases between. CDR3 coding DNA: TGTGCCAGCAGCCAAGAAGTGCGGGACACTGAAGCTTTCTTT. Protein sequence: CASSQEVRDTEAFF.

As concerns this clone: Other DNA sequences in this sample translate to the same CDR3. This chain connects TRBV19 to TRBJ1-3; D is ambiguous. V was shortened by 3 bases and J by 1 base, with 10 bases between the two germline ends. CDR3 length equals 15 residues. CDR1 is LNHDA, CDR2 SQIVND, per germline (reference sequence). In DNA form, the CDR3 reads TGTGCCAGTAGTATCTCTGGGAGTTCTGGAAACACCATATATTTT. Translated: CASSISGSSGNTIYF. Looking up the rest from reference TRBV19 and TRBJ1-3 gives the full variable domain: DGGITQSPKYLFRKEGQNVTLSCEQNLNHDAMYWYRQDPGQGLRLIYYSQIVNDFQKGDIAEGYSVSREKKESFPLTVTSAQKNPTAFYLCASSISGSSGNTIYFGEGSWLTVV.

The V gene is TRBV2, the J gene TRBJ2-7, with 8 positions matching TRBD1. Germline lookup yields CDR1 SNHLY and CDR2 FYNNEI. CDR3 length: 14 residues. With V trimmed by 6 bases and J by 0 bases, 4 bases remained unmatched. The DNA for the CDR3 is TGTGCCAGCAGAGCGACAGGGGCCTCCTACGAGCAGTACTTC. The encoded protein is CASRATGASYEQYF.

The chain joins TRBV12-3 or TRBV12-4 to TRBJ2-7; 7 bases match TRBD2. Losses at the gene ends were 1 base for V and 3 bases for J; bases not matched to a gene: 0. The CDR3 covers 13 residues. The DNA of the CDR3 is TGTGCCAGCAGTTTAGGGGAGGGCTACGAGCAGTACTTC. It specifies CASSLGEGYEQYF.

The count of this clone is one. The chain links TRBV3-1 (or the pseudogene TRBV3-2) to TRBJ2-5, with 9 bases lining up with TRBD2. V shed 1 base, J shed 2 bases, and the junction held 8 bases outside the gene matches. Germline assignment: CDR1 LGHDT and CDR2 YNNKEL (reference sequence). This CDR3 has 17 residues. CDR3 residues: CASSQGVSGRMQETQYF. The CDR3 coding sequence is TGTGCCAGCAGCCAAGGCGTAAGCGGGAGGATGCAAGAGACCCAGTACTTC.

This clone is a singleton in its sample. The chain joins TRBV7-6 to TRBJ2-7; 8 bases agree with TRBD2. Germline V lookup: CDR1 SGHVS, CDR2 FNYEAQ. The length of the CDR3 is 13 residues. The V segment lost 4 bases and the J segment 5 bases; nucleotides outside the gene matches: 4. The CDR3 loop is CASSSGLDHEQYF. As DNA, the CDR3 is TGTGCCAGCAGCTCGGGACTAGACCACGAGCAGTACTTC. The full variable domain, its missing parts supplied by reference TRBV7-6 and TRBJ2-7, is GAGVSQSPRYKVTKRGQDVALRCDPISGHVSLYWYRQALGQGPEFLTYFNYEAQQDKSGLPNDRFSAERPEGSISTLTIQRTEQRDSAMYRCASSSGLDHEQYFGPGTRLTVT.

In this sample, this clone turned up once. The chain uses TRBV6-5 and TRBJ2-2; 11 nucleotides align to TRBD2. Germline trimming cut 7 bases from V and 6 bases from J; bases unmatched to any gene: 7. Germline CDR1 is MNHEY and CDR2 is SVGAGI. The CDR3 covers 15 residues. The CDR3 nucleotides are TGTGCCAGCACCCTACTAGCGGGAGTCGCCGGGGAGCTGTTTTTT. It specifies CASTLLAGVAGELFF.

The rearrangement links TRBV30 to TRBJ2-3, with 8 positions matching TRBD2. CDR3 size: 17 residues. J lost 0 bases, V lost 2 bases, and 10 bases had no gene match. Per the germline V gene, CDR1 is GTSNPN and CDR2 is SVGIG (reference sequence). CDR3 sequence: CAWSTLRTSRSTDTQYF. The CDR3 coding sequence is TGTGCCTGGAGTACACTTCGGACTAGCAGGAGCACAGATACGCAGTATTTT.

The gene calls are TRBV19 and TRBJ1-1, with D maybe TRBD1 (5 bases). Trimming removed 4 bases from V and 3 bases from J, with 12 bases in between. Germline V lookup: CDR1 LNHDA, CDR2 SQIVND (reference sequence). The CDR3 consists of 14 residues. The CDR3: CASSTTDLHTEAFF. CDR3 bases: TGTGCCAGTAGTACGACAGATCTCCACACTGAAGCTTTCTTT.

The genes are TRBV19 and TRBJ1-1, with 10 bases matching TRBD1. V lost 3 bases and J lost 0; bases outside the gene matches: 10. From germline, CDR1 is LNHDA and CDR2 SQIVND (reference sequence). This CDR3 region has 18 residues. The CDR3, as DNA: TGTGCCAGTAGTATTGTGTGGGACAGGGGCCCTCTGAACACTGAAGCTTTCTTT. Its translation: CASSIVWDRGPLNTEAFF.

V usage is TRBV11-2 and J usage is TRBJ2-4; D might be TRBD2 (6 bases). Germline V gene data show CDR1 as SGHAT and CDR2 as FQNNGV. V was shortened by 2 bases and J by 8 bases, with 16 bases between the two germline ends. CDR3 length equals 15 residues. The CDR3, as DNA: TGTGCCAGCAGCTTACTTGGCGGGGCCGAGGACATTCAGTACTTC. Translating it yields CASSLLGGAEDIQYF.

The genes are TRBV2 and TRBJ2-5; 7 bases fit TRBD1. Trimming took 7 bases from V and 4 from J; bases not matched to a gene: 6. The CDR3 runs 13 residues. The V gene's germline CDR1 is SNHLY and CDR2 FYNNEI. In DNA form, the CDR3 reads TGTGCCAGCACCGGACAGGTCCCAGAGACCCAGTACTTC. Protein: CASTGQVPETQYF.

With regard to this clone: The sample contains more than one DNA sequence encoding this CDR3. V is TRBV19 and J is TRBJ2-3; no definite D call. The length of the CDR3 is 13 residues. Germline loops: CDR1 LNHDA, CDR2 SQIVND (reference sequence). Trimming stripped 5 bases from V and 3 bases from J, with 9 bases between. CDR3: CASSLTSTDTQYF. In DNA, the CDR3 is TGTGCCAGTAGTCTGACTTCGACAGATACGCAGTATTTT.

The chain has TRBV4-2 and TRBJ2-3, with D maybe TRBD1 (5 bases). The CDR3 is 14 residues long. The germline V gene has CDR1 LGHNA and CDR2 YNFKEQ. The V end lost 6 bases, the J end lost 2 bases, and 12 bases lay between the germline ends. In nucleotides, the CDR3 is TGTGCCAGCAGACAGGAGCTTCTCACAGATACGCAGTATTTT. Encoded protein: CASRQELLTDTQYF.

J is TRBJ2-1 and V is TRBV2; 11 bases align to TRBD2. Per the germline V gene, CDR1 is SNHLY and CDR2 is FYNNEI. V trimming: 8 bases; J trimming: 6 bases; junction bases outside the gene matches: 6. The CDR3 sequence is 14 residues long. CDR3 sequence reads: CASPTSGRTNEQFF. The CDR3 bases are TGTGCCAGCCCAACTAGCGGGAGAACCAATGAGCAGTTCTTC.

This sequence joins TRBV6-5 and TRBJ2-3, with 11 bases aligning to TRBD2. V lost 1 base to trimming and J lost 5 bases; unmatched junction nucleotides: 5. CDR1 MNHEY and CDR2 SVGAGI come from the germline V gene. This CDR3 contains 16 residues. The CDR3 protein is CASSYLAGTSGDTQYF. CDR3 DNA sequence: TGTGCCAGCAGTTACTTAGCCGGGACTAGCGGAGATACGCAGTATTTT.

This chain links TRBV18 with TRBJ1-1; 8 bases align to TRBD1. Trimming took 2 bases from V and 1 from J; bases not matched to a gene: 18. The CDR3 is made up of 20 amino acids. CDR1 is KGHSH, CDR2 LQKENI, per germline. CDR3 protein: CASSPIGQGTPPTWNTEAFF. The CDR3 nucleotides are TGTGCCAGCTCACCAATAGGACAGGGTACCCCTCCTACATGGAACACTGAAGCTTTCTTT. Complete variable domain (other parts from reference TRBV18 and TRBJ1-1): NAGVMQNPRHLVRRRGQEARLRCSPMKGHSHVYWYRQLPEEGLKFMVYLQKENIIDESGMPKERFSAEFPKEGPSILRIQQVVRGDSAAYFCASSPIGQGTPPTWNTEAFFGQGTRLTVV.

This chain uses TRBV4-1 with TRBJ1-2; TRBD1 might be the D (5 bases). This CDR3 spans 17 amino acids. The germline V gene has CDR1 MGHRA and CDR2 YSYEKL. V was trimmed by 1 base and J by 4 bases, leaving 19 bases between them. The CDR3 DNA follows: TGCGCCAGCAGCCAAGGAGGCCGGCAGGGTGGGCCCTATGGCTACACCTTC. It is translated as CASSQGGRQGGPYGYTF.

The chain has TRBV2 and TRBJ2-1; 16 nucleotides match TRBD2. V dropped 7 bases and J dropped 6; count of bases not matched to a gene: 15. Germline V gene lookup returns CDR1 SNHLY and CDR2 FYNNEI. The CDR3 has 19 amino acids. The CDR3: CASNTGLAGGPSNPNEQFF. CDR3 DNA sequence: TGTGCCAGCAACACGGGACTAGCGGGAGGGCCCTCAAACCCCAATGAGCAGTTCTTC.

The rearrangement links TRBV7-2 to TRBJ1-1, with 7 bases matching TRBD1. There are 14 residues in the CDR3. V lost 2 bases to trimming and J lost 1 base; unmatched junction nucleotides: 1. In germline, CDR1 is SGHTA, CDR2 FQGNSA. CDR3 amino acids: CASSLYRGNTEAFF. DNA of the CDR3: TGTGCCAGCAGCTTATACAGGGGGAACACTGAAGCTTTCTTT.

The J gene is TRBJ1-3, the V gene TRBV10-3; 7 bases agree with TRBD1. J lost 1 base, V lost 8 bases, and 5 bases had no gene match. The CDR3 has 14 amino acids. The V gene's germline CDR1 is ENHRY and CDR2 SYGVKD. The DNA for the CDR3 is TGTGCCATCCAACAACAGGGGTCTGGAAACACCATATATTTT. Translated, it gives CAIQQQGSGNTIYF.

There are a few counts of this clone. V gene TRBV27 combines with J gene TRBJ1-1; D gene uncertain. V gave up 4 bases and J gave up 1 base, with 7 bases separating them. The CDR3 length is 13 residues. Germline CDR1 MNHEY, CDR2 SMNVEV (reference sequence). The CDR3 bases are TGTGCCAGCAGTTATACATCGAACACTGAAGCTTTCTTT. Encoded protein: CASSYTSNTEAFF.

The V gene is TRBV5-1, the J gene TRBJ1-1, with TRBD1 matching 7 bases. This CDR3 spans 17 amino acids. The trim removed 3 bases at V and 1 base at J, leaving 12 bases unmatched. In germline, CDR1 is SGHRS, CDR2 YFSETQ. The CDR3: CASSWTGLRSPNTEAFF. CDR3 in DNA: TGCGCCAGCAGCTGGACAGGCCTCCGTAGCCCGAACACTGAAGCTTTCTTT. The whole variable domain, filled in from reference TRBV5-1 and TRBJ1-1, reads KAGVTQTPRYLIKTRGQQVTLSCSPISGHRSVSWYQQTPGQGLQFLFEYFSETQRNKGNFPGRFSGRQFSNSRSEMNVSTLELGDSALYLCASSWTGLRSPNTEAFFGQGTRLTVV.

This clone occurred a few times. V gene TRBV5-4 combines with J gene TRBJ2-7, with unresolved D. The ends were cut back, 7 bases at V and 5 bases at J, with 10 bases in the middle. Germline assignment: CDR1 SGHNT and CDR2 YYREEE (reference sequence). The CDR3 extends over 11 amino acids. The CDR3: CASGSQNEQYF. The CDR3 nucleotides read TGTGCCAGCGGCAGTCAAAACGAGCAGTACTTC. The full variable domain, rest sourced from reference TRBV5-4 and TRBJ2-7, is ETGVTQSPTHLIKTRGQQVTLRCSSQSGHNTVSWYQQALGQGPQFIFQYYREEENGRGNFPPRFSGLQFPNYSSELNVNALELDDSALYLCASGSQNEQYFGPGTRLTVT.